A single sample gave rise to the 30 T cell receptor beta chains below, sequenced in a study of metastatic and nonmetastatic thyroid tumors. TCRdb re-called the PCR reads via MiXCR. Of tens of thousands of clones listed, around an eighth are singletons. None of the patients had undergone any treatment ahead of thyroid surgery. The sequencing sample was made of tumor tissue. The source of these receptors is a female donor with papillary thyroid cancer or a benign thyroid nodule (not recorded which). Some clones in this sample may be carry-over from other donors' samples.

This clone showed up just a few times. J is TRBJ1-2 and V is TRBV27, with 10 bases aligning to TRBD1. V was clipped by 4 bases and J by 4 bases; unmatched bases: 0. The CDR3 covers 13 residues. Germline-derived CDR1 and CDR2 are MNHEY and SMNVEV (reference sequence). The CDR3 DNA follows: TGTGCCAGCAGTTGGGACAGGGGCTATGGCTACACCTTC. Amino acid sequence: CASSWDRGYGYTF.

This clone has more than one count but fewer than ten. V is TRBV12-3 or TRBV12-4 and J is TRBJ2-7; D remains unclear. V was shortened by 1 base and J by 5 bases, with 3 bases between the two germline ends. The CDR3 is 11 residues long. CDR3 sequence reads: CASSLDHEQYF. CDR3 coding DNA: TGTGCCAGCAGTTTAGATCACGAGCAGTACTTC.

This clone was picked up one time. One junction end disagrees with the germline gene, perhaps due to a read error. J is TRBJ2-1 and V is TRBV9; D gene unclear. The CDR3 runs 13 residues. Germline loops: CDR1 SGDLS, CDR2 YYNGEE. CDR3 coding DNA: TGTGTCAGCAGCGTAACTCTAGTCAATGAGCAGTTCTTC. Translating it yields CVSSVTLVNEQFF.

This clone was counted at least ten times. The rearrangement uses TRBV4-2 and TRBJ2-5; possibly TRBD2 for D (6 bases). Germline loops: CDR1 LGHNA, CDR2 YNFKEQ. The CDR3 spans 15 residues. The V end lost 1 base, the J end lost 1 base, and 10 bases lay between the germline ends. DNA of the CDR3: TGTGCCAGCAGCCAAGGCGGGGTTGTCCAAGAGACCCAGTACTTC. Protein sequence: CASSQGGVVQETQYF.

This clone was counted ten times or more. The rearrangement links TRBV5-1 to TRBJ2-1, with D possibly being TRBD1 (6 bases). Trimming removed 3 bases from V and 2 bases from J, with 15 bases in between. CDR1 is SGHRS, CDR2 YFSETQ, per germline. CDR3 length: 16 residues. CDR3 amino acids: CASSSDRDKAYNEQFF. The CDR3 DNA is TGCGCCAGCAGCTCTGACCGGGACAAAGCCTACAATGAGCAGTTCTTC.

Ten or more counts support this clone. A read error may be the cause here, since a much bigger clone is one base away. The sample carries other DNA sequences with the same CDR3. The chain has TRBV20-1 and TRBJ2-7; D possibly corresponds to TRBD2 (5 bases). The CDR3 runs 14 residues. Looked up from germline, CDR1 is DFQATT and CDR2 is SNEGSKA (reference sequence). The CDR3, as DNA: TGCAGTGCTAGATATTCCGCGGGTTTCTACGAGCAGTACTTT. Translation gives CSARYSAGFYEQYF.

This clone was seen more than once but under ten times. The J gene is TRBJ2-7, the V gene TRBV27; possibly TRBD2 for D (5 bases). Looked up from germline, CDR1 is MNHEY and CDR2 is SMNVEV (reference sequence). The ends were cut back, 7 bases at V and 6 bases at J, with 13 bases in the middle. CDR3 size: 12 residues. CDR3 sequence reads: CASTHRGSEQYF. In DNA, the CDR3 is TGTGCCAGCACCCATCGAGGGAGCGAGCAGTACTTC.

The table lists this clone with many counts. This chain connects TRBV6-5 to TRBJ1-6; no clear D gene. Germline values: CDR1 MNHEY, CDR2 SVGAGI. The length of the CDR3 is 11 residues. The V end lost 2 bases, the J end lost 14 bases, and 7 bases lay between the germline ends. CDR3 sequence (DNA): TGTGCCAGCAGTTACGGCGCGTCCCTCCACTTT. Amino acid sequence: CASSYGASLHF.

Ten or more counts support this clone. The rearrangement joins TRBV11-2 to TRBJ2-1; 8 nucleotides align to TRBD1. The CDR3 has 15 residues. Germline CDR1 and CDR2: SGHAT and FQNNGV. V shed 7 bases, J shed 0 bases, and the junction held 5 bases outside the gene matches. The CDR3 loop is CASKRQGSSYNEQFF. Here the CDR3 DNA reads TGTGCCAGCAAGCGACAGGGGTCCTCCTACAATGAGCAGTTCTTC.

The V and J genes are TRBV5-1 and TRBJ1-4; 7 positions agree with TRBD1. The CDR3 sequence is 14 residues long. The germline V gene encodes CDR1 SGHRS and CDR2 YFSETQ. J was trimmed by 5 bases and V by 4 bases; bases with no gene match: 5. The CDR3: CASSPGTANEKLFF. The CDR3 region has the DNA TGCGCCAGCAGCCCCGGGACAGCGAATGAAAAACTGTTTTTT.

This clone showed up many times. The genes are TRBV20-1 and TRBJ2-7; D uncertain. Deletions cut 2 bases from V and 0 bases from J, with 14 bases between. This CDR3 is 15 amino acids long. The V gene's germline CDR1 is DFQATT and CDR2 SNEGSKA (reference sequence). This CDR3 is CSARKLNFDSYEQYF. The CDR3 coding sequence is TGCAGTGCTAGAAAATTGAACTTTGACTCCTACGAGCAGTACTTC.

The chain employs TRBV6-1 and TRBJ1-1, with 8 positions matching TRBD1. CDR3 length: 14 residues. Trimming took 7 bases from V and 6 from J; bases not matched to a gene: 10. Germline V gene data show CDR1 as MNHNS and CDR2 as SASEGT. The CDR3, as DNA: TGTGCCAGCATTAGGGAACAGGGGGTCGCTGAAGCTTTCTTT. Its translation is CASIREQGVAEAFF.

This clone qualifies as medium-sized (0.01 to 0.1%). Other DNA sequences in the same sample also yield this CDR3. This chain uses TRBV6-1 with TRBJ1-5; D is ambiguous. Trimming removed 1 base at V and 2 bases at J, with 12 bases between. Germline loops: CDR1 MNHNS, CDR2 SASEGT. CDR3 length equals 16 residues. The CDR3 sequence is CASSEEVRSGNQPQHF. The CDR3 region has the DNA TGTGCCAGCAGTGAAGAGGTCAGATCAGGCAATCAGCCCCAGCATTTT.

This clone was recorded at least ten times. The chain employs TRBV6-1 and TRBJ2-3, with TRBD2 matching 8 bases. This CDR3 has 18 residues. The ends lost 1 base at V and 0 bases at J; junction bases unmatched: 9. Germline CDR1 MNHNS, CDR2 SASEGT. For the CDR3, the DNA is TGTGCCAGCAGTGAAGTTACCGGGGGGGTCCTCAGCACAGATACGCAGTATTTT. As protein: CASSEVTGGVLSTDTQYF.

As regards this clone: Given a much more abundant clone one base away, this may be a read error. The chain carries TRBV9 and TRBJ2-2, with D unclear. The CDR3 contains 12 residues. V lost 4 bases and J lost 10, with 11 bases in between. Germline V gene lookup returns CDR1 SGDLS and CDR2 YYNGEE. CDR3 region: CASSPHGVELFF. The CDR3 DNA follows: TGTGCCAGCAGCCCCCACGGCGTGGAGCTGTTTTTT. Complete variable domain (other parts from reference TRBV9 and TRBJ2-2): DSGVTQTPKHLITATGQRVTLRCSPRSGDLSVYWYQQSLDQGLQFLIQYYNGEERAKGNILERFSAQQFPDLHSELNLSSLELGDSALYFCASSPHGVELFFGEGSRLTVL.

This clone was seen ten or more times. This sequence joins TRBV2 and TRBJ1-3, with D perhaps TRBD1 (6 bases). Trimming stripped 9 bases from V and 3 bases from J, with 15 bases between. CDR1 SNHLY and CDR2 FYNNEI come from the germline V gene. The CDR3 runs to 14 residues. Here the CDR3 reads CARDGDNFGNTIYF. The DNA of the CDR3 is TGTGCCAGGGACGGGGACAACTTTGGAAACACCATATATTTT.

The chain links TRBV11-1 to TRBJ2-1, with a possible D match to TRBD2 (7 bases). V dropped 4 bases and J dropped 9 bases, with 19 bases sitting between them. CDR1 is SGHAT, CDR2 FQDESV, per germline (reference sequence). This CDR3 is 15 amino acids long. Here the CDR3 reads CASSSTELATGEQFF. In nucleotides, the CDR3 is TGTGCCAGCAGCTCAACTGAACTAGCGACAGGTGAGCAGTTCTTC. The full variable domain, completed using reference TRBV11-1 and TRBJ2-1, is EAEVAQSPRYKITEKSQAVAFWCDPISGHATLYWYRQILGQGPELLVQFQDESVVDDSQLPKDRFSAERLKGVDSTLKIQPAELGDSAMYLCASSSTELATGEQFFGPGTRLTVL.

This clone has a count of ten or more. V gene TRBV14 combines with J gene TRBJ1-2, with a tentative D call TRBD1 (5 bases). Trimming pared 2 bases from V and 3 bases from J, leaving 16 bases between. The CDR3 is made up of 16 amino acids. CDR1 is SGHDN, CDR2 FVKESK, per germline. The CDR3 DNA reads TGTGCCAGCAGCCAATCAGGCAGGGAGGGGTACTATGGCTACACCTTC. Its protein is CASSQSGREGYYGYTF.

This clone was detected a few times. This could be a read error, since a much larger clone is one nucleotide away. This chain links TRBV12-5 with TRBJ2-3; 11 nucleotides match TRBD2. The trim removed 6 bases at V and 4 bases at J, leaving 12 bases unmatched. The CDR3 runs to 17 residues. The V gene's germline CDR1 is LGHNT and CDR2 FRNRAP. CDR3 DNA sequence: TGTGCTAGTGGCCCCGGTGTTAGCGGGAGGGTGGCAGATACGCAGTATTTT. Translated: CASGPGVSGRVADTQYF.

This clone occurred many times. The chain recombines TRBV7-8 with TRBJ1-2; perhaps TRBD1 as D (5 bases). V lost 3 bases and J 5 bases, leaving 7 bases between the germline ends. The CDR3 consists of 12 residues. CDR1 and CDR2 (germline): SGHVS, FQNEAQ. The CDR3 here is CASSFGTYGYTF. The CDR3 DNA sequence: TGTGCCAGCAGCTTCGGGACTTATGGCTACACCTTC.

This clone was seen at least ten times. The chain is built from TRBV6-2 or TRBV6-3 and TRBJ2-3; D could derive from TRBD1 or TRBD2 (5 bases each). Germline CDR1 is MNHEY and CDR2 is SVGEGT. Trimming took 6 bases from V and 3 from J, leaving 16 bases between them. This CDR3 is built from 15 residues. CDR3 nucleotides: TGTGCCAGCAGCTCCGACACGAGGGGTACAGATACGCAGTATTTT. Its translation: CASSSDTRGTDTQYF.

The V gene is TRBV5-1, the J gene TRBJ2-3; 8 bases map to TRBD2. Looked up from germline, CDR1 is SGHRS and CDR2 is YFSETQ. The CDR3 runs to 16 residues. J gave up 7 bases and V 0 bases, and 10 bases lay outside the gene matches. Here the CDR3 reads CASSLGGQRESYTQYF. The CDR3 DNA is TGCGCCAGCAGCTTGGGTGGGCAGCGGGAGTCATATACGCAGTATTTT.

This clone was seen ten or more times. The V and J genes are TRBV29-1 and TRBJ2-7, with D unclear. V was cut by 5 bases and J by 3 bases, with 8 bases left in between. The CDR3 extends over 11 amino acids. The germline gives CDR1 SQVTM, CDR2 ANQGSEA. CDR3 sequence reads: CSVWADYEQYF. CDR3 DNA: TGCAGCGTTTGGGCTGACTACGAGCAGTACTTC.

This clone is medium-sized. The chain employs TRBV7-8 and TRBJ2-7; D uncertain. Germline V gene data show CDR1 as SGHVS and CDR2 as FQNEAQ. This CDR3 comprises 16 residues. V was trimmed by 3 bases and J by 2 bases, leaving 17 bases between them. This chain's CDR3 is CASSFGSKGSPYEQYF. Written as DNA, the CDR3 is TGTGCCAGCAGCTTTGGATCGAAAGGCTCCCCCTACGAGCAGTACTTC.

At least ten counts were recorded for this clone. The chain joins TRBV4-1 to TRBJ2-2, with 9 bases identical to TRBD1. Germline V gene lookup returns CDR1 MGHRA and CDR2 YSYEKL. CDR3 length equals 16 residues. Trimming took 3 bases from V and 3 from J; bases not matched to a gene: 5. The CDR3 sequence: CASSHRDRVDTGELFF. The CDR3 nucleotides are TGCGCCAGCAGCCACCGGGACAGGGTGGACACCGGGGAGCTGTTTTTT.

This clone has ten or more counts. This same CDR3 is encoded by further DNA sequences in the sample. The V call is TRBV19, the J call TRBJ1-5, with D perhaps matching TRBD1 (5 bases). CDR3 length: 14 amino acids. The germline CDR1 and CDR2 sequences are LNHDA and SQIVND (reference sequence). Trimming took off 4 bases at V and 6 bases at J, with 13 bases between the two ends. CDR3 residues: CASSTDTGGQPQHF. Written as DNA, the CDR3 is TGTGCCAGTAGTACGGACACCGGCGGTCAGCCCCAGCATTTT.

This chain uses TRBV9 with TRBJ2-6; 9 positions agree with TRBD2. CDR3 length: 19 amino acids. J lost 0 bases, V lost 0 bases, and 7 bases had no gene match. Germline CDR1 SGDLS, CDR2 YYNGEE. CDR3 sequence reads: CASSVEKASGVSGANVLTF. The CDR3 nucleotides read TGTGCCAGCAGCGTAGAGAAGGCTAGCGGGGTCTCTGGGGCCAACGTCCTGACTTTC.

This clone was picked up many times. The chain has TRBV19 and TRBJ2-3; 11 nucleotides agree with TRBD2. The CDR3 contains 16 residues. The V gene's germline CDR1 is LNHDA and CDR2 SQIVND (reference sequence). After removal of 5 bases from V and 0 bases from J, the junction contained 4 bases not matched to a gene. The CDR3 region is CASSLWTSGSTDTQYF. DNA for the CDR3: TGTGCCAGTAGTCTCTGGACTAGCGGGAGCACAGATACGCAGTATTTT.

To note about this clone: Lacking the conserved final phenylalanine or tryptophan, this CDR3 likely reflects a read error. V gene TRBV2 combines with J gene TRBJ1-5, with 7 bases matching TRBD1. V lost 4 bases, J lost 3 bases, and 15 bases stayed unmatched. The length of the CDR3 is 18 residues. Per germline, CDR1 SNHLY and CDR2 FYNNEI. CDR3 in DNA: TGTGCCAGCAGTGTATCGACAGGGCATCTAGGGTACAATCAGCCCCAGCATCTT. Translating it yields CASSVSTGHLGYNQPQHL.

The table lists this clone with many counts. The germline gene is not matched at one end of the junction; a read error may be the cause. The V gene is TRBV11-2, the J gene TRBJ2-2; D is undetermined. The CDR3 is 17 amino acids. CDR1 and CDR2 (germline): SGHAT, FQNNGV. The CDR3 nucleotides are TGTGTCAGCAGCCTGTTGGGCGATCCACTGAACACCGGGGAGCTGTTTTTT. Translated, it gives CVSSLLGDPLNTGELFF.